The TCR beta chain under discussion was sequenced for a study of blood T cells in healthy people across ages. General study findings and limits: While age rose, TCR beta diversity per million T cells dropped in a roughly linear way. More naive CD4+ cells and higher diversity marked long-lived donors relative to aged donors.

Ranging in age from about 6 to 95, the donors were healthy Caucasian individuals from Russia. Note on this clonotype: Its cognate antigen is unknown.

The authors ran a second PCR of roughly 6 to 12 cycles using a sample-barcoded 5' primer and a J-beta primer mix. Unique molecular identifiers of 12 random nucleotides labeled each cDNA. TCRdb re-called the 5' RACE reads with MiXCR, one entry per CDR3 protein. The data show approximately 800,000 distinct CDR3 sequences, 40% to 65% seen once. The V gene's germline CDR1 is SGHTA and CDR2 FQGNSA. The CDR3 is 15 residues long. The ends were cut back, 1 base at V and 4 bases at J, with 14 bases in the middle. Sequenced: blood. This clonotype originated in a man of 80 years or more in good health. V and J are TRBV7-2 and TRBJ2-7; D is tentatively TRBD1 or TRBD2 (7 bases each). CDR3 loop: CASSLVSGGEYEQYF. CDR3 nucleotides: TGTGCCAGCAGCTTAGTTTCAGGGGGGGAGTACGAGCAGTACTTC.